Listed below are T cell receptor beta chains from one sample, sequenced in a study of technical replicates of blood from a few donors. The protocol was immunoSEQ multiplex PCR, while the TCRdb copy is restricted to in-frame clones and leaves out a portion. The top ten clones hold approximately 0.37% of a sample with more than 65,000 clones, over 85% of them seen once. Material: T cells isolated from PBMCs. The source is a human donor in good health. CDR3s include the opening cysteine and the closing phenylalanine or tryptophan. The D gene is left open where the match is weak. The size field is filled for only some rows; it gives once, few, many or a size class.

>TRBV7-9|TRBD1|once|TRBJ2-5
CASSLATGGAETQYF
TGTGCCAGCAGCTTAGCTACAGGGGGCGCAGAGACCCAGTACTTC
>TRBV30|.|.|TRBJ1-4
CAAPGLINEKLFF
TGTGCCGCCCCGGGACTGATTAATGAAAAACTGTTTTTT
>TRBV18|.|.|TRBJ2-5
CASSPTGWGETQYF
TGTGCCAGCTCACCAACGGGGTGGGGAGAGACCCAGTACTTC
>TRBV7-3|.|.|TRBJ1-2
CASSWDSNYGYTF
TGTGCCAGCAGCTGGGACTCTAACTATGGCTACACCTTC
>TRBV10-3|TRBD2|once|TRBJ2-7
CAISGTSPYEQYF
TGTGCCATCAGTGGGACTAGTCCCTACGAGCAGTACTTC
>TRBV6-6|TRBD2|.|TRBJ2-3
CASRLTSGRTDTQYF
TGTGCCAGCAGATTGACTAGCGGGAGGACAGATACGCAGTATTTT
>TRBV10-3|TRBD2|.|TRBJ2-2
CAISVRGANTGELFF
TGTGCCATCAGTGTCCGGGGGGCGAACACCGGGGAGCTGTTTTTT
>TRBV6-5|.|.|TRBJ2-7
CASSYSGAHYEQYF
TGTGCCAGCAGTTACTCGGGGGCGCACTACGAGCAGTACTTC
>TRBV11-3|.|.|TRBJ1-3
CASSPRTYTSGNTIYF
TGTGCCAGCAGCCCACGAACCTATACTTCTGGAAACACCATATATTTT
>TRBV25-1|.|.|TRBJ1-2
CASSEFVGGNYGYTF
TGTGCCAGCAGTGAATTTGTAGGAGGGAACTATGGCTACACCTTC
>TRBV4-3|.|.|TRBJ1-1
CASSPGFLSTEAFF
TGCGCCAGCAGCCCAGGCTTCTTGAGCACTGAAGCTTTCTTT
>TRBV20-1|.|.|TRBJ2-5
CSATLAGTQYF
TGCAGTGCTACCCTGGCGGGGACCCAGTACTTC
>TRBV7-3|TRBD2|.|TRBJ2-1
CASSRGLAGGEGEQFF
TGTGCCAGCAGCAGGGGACTAGCGGGAGGAGAAGGTGAGCAGTTCTTC
>TRBV5-6|.|.|TRBJ1-5
CASSRVMDQPQHF
TGTGCCAGCAGCCGGGTAATGGATCAGCCCCAGCATTTT
>TRBV5-1|.|once|TRBJ2-3
CASRAQDSTDTQYF
TGCGCCAGCAGGGCTCAGGATAGCACAGATACGCAGTATTTT
>TRBV25-1|TRBD2|.|TRBJ2-1
CASRGLAGYNEQFF
TGTGCCAGCAGGGGACTAGCGGGGTACAATGAGCAGTTCTTC
>TRBV7-2|.|.|TRBJ2-7
CASSLGGAGYEQYF
TGTGCCAGCAGCTTAGGCGGGGCGGGGTACGAGCAGTACTTC
>TRBV6-5|.|.|TRBJ2-7
CASSYRFPLTYEQYF
TGTGCCAGCAGTTACCGCTTCCCACTAACCTACGAGCAGTACTTC
>TRBV30|.|.|TRBJ1-5
CAWSVGIGGNQPQHF
TGTGCCTGGAGTGTAGGGATTGGGGGGAATCAGCCCCAGCATTTT
>TRBV28|TRBD2|.|TRBJ2-3
CASSLSGGPTDTQYF
TGTGCCAGCAGTTTATCGGGAGGGCCCACAGATACGCAGTATTTT